In its sample, the clone carrying this T cell receptor beta chain was seen many times. Its antigen is not identified. Genomic DNA acted as the template from which TCR beta VDJ combination and CDR3 sequence profiling were carried out. TCRdb itself ran the reads through MiXCR, one entry per CDR3 protein. The sample records over 35,000 distinct CDR3 sequences, 68% being singletons. Germline V gene data show CDR1 as LGHNA and CDR2 as YSLEER. CDR3 length: 17 residues. Trimming at V came to 1 base and at J to 7 bases, leaving 8 bases not matched to a gene. This sample stems from a study of CD8+CD57+ T cells in acquired aplastic anemia. About the study: Sorted CD4+ and CD8+ cell DNA averaged roughly 3.2 ug. Healthy donors had, on average, roughly 9.8 million reads for their CD4+ cells.

Study-wide results and caveats: Patients were compared with controls for CD8+ Simpson's diversity, and no significant difference emerged. Overlap between patients and controls comprised twenty-nine CD8+ CDR3 sequences.

The clonotype comes from a human donor in good health, serving as a control. The sequenced sample was sorted CD4+, CD8+, or CD8+CD57+ T cells (not recorded which) from PBMCs. The rearrangement links TRBV4-3 to TRBJ1-4; TRBD1 matches at 11 bases. The CDR3 coding sequence is TGCGCCAGCAGCCAAGTTAGCCCGGGACAGGGGGGTGAAAAACTGTTTTTT. Residues: CASSQVSPGQGGEKLFF.